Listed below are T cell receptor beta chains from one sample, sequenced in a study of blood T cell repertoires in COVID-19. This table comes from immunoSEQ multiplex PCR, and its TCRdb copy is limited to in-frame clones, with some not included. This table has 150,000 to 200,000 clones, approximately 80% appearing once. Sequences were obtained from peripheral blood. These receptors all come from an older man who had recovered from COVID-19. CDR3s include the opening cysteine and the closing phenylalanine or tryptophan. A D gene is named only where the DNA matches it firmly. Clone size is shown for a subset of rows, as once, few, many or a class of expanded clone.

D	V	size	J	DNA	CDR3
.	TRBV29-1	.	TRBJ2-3	TGCAGCGTCGAAGTTGGTAGCAGCACAGATACGCAGTATTTT	CSVEVGSSTDTQYF
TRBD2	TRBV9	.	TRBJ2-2	TGTGCCAGCAGTGAGGGGACTAGCGGATTTTACACCGGGGAGCTGTTTTTT	CASSEGTSGFYTGELFF
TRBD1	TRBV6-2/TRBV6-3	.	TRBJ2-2	TGTGCCAGCAGCTACTGGGACAGGGGGCGCGGGGAGCTGTTTTTT	CASSYWDRGRGELFF
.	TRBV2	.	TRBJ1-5	TGTGCCAGCCGCGGAGACGGCAATCAGCCCCAGCATTTT	CASRGDGNQPQHF
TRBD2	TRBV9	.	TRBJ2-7	TGTGCCAGCAGCTCCCGGACTAGCTCTTGGAACGAGCAGTACTTC	CASSSRTSSWNEQYF
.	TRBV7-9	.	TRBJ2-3	TGTGCCAGCAGCCGGGGTTACACAGATACGCAGTATTTT	CASSRGYTDTQYF
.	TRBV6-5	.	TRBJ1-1	TGTGCCAGCAGGGGGCGGAATCTGAACACTGAAGCTTTCTTT	CASRGRNLNTEAFF
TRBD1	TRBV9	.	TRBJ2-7	TGTGCCAGCAGCTCTACAGGGGGGCCATCCTACGAGCAGTACTTC	CASSSTGGPSYEQYF
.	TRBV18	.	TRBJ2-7	TGTGCCAGCTCATTCTCTCTTTACGAGCAGTACTTC	CASSFSLYEQYF
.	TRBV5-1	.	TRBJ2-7	TGCGCCAGCAGCTTTGGACAGTCCTACGAGCAGTACTTC	CASSFGQSYEQYF
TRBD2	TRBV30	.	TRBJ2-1	TGTGCCTGGAGGGAGGGAGGGAAGAGCTCCTACAATGAGCAGTTCTTC	CAWREGGKSSYNEQFF
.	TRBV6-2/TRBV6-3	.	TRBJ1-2	TGTGCCAGCAGTTACTCTACAGGGACGTATGGCTACACCTTC	CASSYSTGTYGYTF
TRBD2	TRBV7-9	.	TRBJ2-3	TGTGCCAGCAGCATACTAGCGGGAGGGCCGGTAGATACGCAGTATTTT	CASSILAGGPVDTQYF
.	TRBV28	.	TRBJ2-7	TGTGCCAGCGGGAGGTACCGCTACGAGCAGTACTTC	CASGRYRYEQYF
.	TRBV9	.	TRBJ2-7	TGTGCCAGCAGCGAGGACCCGACAGACGAGCAGTACTTC	CASSEDPTDEQYF
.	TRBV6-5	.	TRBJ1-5	TGTGCCAGCAGTTACTCGATACAGGGCCGACAGCCCCAGCATTTT	CASSYSIQGRQPQHF
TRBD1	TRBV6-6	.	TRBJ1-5	TGTGCCAGCAGTTCAGACAGGGGGGCAGATCAGCCCCAGCATTTT	CASSSDRGADQPQHF
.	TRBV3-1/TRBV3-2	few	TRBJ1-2	TGTGCCAGCAGCCAAGCAGAAACCTATGGCTACACCTTC	CASSQAETYGYTF
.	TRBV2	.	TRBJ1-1	TGTGCCAGCAGCACTAAAGGGGACACTGAAGCTTTCTTT	CASSTKGDTEAFF
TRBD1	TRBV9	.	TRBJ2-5	TGTGCCAGCAGCGTAGATACAGGGGGGAGAGAGACCCAGTACTTC	CASSVDTGGRETQYF
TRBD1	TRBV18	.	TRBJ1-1	TGTGCCAGCTCACTGCGGACAGGGGAGAACACTGAAGCTTTCTTT	CASSLRTGENTEAFF
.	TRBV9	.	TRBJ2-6	TGTGCCAGCAGCGTAGCAGGTTCTGGGGCCAACGTCCTGACTTTC	CASSVAGSGANVLTF
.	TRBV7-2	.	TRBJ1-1	TGTGCCAGCAGCCGGGCGGGGGGACACAGGCATTCAGCTTTCTTT	CASSRAGGHRHSAFF
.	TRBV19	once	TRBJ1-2	TGTGCCAGTAGTACCCAGGGGACCTATGGCTACACCTTC	CASSTQGTYGYTF
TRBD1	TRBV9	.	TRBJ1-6	TGTGCCAGCAGCGTAGGCCCAGGGGGCATTAATTCACCCCTCCACTTT	CASSVGPGGINSPLHF
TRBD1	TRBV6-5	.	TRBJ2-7	TGTGCCAGCAGTAGAGACAGGGCACCTCTCTACGAGCAGTACTTC	CASSRDRAPLYEQYF
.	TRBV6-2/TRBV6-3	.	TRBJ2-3	TGTGCCAGCAGTTACCCCGCCGCGGAGGTGGGGAAGCAGGACCTCCCAGATACGCAGTATTTT	CASSYPAAEVGKQDLPDTQYF
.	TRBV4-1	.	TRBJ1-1	TGCGCCAGCAGCCAAGATCCGGGGAGTCAGAACACTGAAGCTTTCTTT	CASSQDPGSQNTEAFF
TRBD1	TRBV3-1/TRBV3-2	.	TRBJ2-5	TGTGCCAGCAGCCAAGATTTCGGACAGGGGGCAAAAGAGACCCAGTACTTC	CASSQDFGQGAKETQYF
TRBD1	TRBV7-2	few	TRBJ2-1	TGTGCCAGCAGCTCAGACAGGGGCAACTACAATGAGCAGTTCTTC	CASSSDRGNYNEQFF
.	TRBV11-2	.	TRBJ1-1	TGTGCCAGCAGCTTCTCTACTGAAGCTTTCTTT	CASSFSTEAFF
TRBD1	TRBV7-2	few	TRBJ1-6	TGTGCCAGCAGCGAGACAGGGATTAATTCACCCCTCCACTTT	CASSETGINSPLHF
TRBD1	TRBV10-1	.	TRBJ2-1	TGCGCCAGCAGCCCGGGACAGGAATCCTACAATGAGCAGTTCTTC	CASSPGQESYNEQFF
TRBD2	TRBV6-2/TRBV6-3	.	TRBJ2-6	TGTGCCAGCAGTCGCCGGACTAGCGGCTCTGGGGCCAACGTCCTGACTTTC	CASSRRTSGSGANVLTF
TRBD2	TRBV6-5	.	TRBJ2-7	TGTGCCTCCTGGAAGACCGGGACTAGTTACGAGCAGTACTTC	CASWKTGTSYEQYF
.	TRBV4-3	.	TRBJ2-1	TGCGCCAGCAGCCGTGTAGGGACACCTTTGCAGTTCTTC	CASSRVGTPLQFF
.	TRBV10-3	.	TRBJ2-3	TGTGCCATCAGGCGGGGGCTAGATACAGATACGCAGTATTTT	CAIRRGLDTDTQYF
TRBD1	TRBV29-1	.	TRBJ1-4	TGCAGCGCCCCGGACGGACAGGGGGGACGGACCAATGAAAAACTGTTTTTT	CSAPDGQGGRTNEKLFF
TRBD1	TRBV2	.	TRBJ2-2	TGTGCCAGCAGTGAAAGGGGACAGGGGGCGAACACCGGGGAGCTGTTTTTT	CASSERGQGANTGELFF
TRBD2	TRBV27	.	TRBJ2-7	TGTGCCAGCAGTCCCCCGGGTAGCGGGAGGTCGACGCGAGAGCAGTACTTC	CASSPPGSGRSTREQYF
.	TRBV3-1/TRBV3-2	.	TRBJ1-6	TGTGCCAGCAGCCAGCGGGATAATTCACCCCTCCACTTT	CASSQRDNSPLHF
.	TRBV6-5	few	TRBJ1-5	TGTGCCAGCATCCGAGACACCAATCAGCCCCAGCATTTT	CASIRDTNQPQHF
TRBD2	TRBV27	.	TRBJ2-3	TGTGCCAGCAGTGCCAACTCACTAGCGAGCACAGATACGCAGTATTTT	CASSANSLASTDTQYF
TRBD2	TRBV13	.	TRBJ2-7	TGTGCCAGCAGCCCCCGGGGTAGCGGGGCCTCCTACGAGCAGTACTTC	CASSPRGSGASYEQYF
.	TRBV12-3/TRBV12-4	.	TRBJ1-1	TGTGCCAGCAGTTTAAAGGGGGACACTGAAGCTTTCTTT	CASSLKGDTEAFF
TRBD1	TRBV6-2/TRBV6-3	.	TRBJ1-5	TGTGCCAGCAGTCTCCGGGACAGGGGGAGCAATCAGCCCCAGCATTTT	CASSLRDRGSNQPQHF
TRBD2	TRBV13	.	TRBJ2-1	TGTGCCAGCAGCTTAGAGCGGGGGAGGAATGAGCAGTTCTTC	CASSLERGRNEQFF
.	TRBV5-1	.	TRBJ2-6	TGCGCCAGCAGCTTGGGGGCCGCCGGGGCCAACGTCCTGACTTTC	CASSLGAAGANVLTF
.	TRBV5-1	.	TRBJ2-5	TGCGCCAGCAGCGTGACTAGGCAAGAGACCCAGTACTTC	CASSVTRQETQYF
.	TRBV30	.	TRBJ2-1	TGTGCCTGGAGTAGAACTTCCAATGAGCAGTTCTTC	CAWSRTSNEQFF
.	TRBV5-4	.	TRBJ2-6	TGTGCCAGCAGCTTCACTACAGGGTCTGGGGCCAACGTCCTGACTTTC	CASSFTTGSGANVLTF